What follows are 25 T cell receptor beta chains derived from one specimen sequenced in a study of cytomegalovirus exposure and HLA in healthy donors. Amplification used 60 Vbeta primers and 13 Jbeta primers. Some clones are missing from TCRdb's copy, which holds only in-frame ones; the method was immunoSEQ multiplex PCR. This table holds approximately 100,000 clones, 60% to 85% found once. Sequenced material: PBMCs. The receptors were gathered from a male donor in good health and CMV-seropositive.

The V and J genes are TRBV28 and TRBJ2-3; 9 bases are shared with TRBD2. The CDR3 consists of 14 residues. Germline lookup yields CDR1 MDHEN and CDR2 SYDVKM. V lost 11 bases, J lost 7 bases, and 13 bases stayed unmatched. CDR3 amino acids: CASREASGEYTQYF. The DNA of the CDR3 is TGTGCCTCTCGGGAGGCTAGCGGGGAATATACGCAGTATTTT. The complete variable domain, with remaining parts taken from reference TRBV28 and TRBJ2-3, reads DVKVTQSSRYLVKRTGEKVFLECVQDMDHENMFWYRQDPGLGLRLIYFSYDVKMKEKGDIPEGYSVSREKKERFSLILESASTNQTSMYLCASREASGEYTQYFGPGTRLTVL.

This clone came up once. The rearrangement uses TRBV4-3 and TRBJ2-7; 7 bases agree with TRBD1. The V gene end was trimmed by 4 bases and the J gene end by 6 bases; junction bases not matched to a gene: 12. Germline CDR1 reads LGHNA; CDR2 reads YSLEER. The CDR3 length is 15 residues. The CDR3 DNA follows: TGCGCCAGCAGCCCCAGGGGGAATTACCCCCCCGAGCAGTACTTC. It codes for CASSPRGNYPPEQYF.

The V and J genes are TRBV5-1 and TRBJ1-1; 8 nucleotides line up with TRBD1. Trimming at V came to 2 bases and at J to 1 base, leaving 4 bases not matched to a gene. The CDR3 is made up of 15 amino acids. Looked up from germline, CDR1 is SGHRS and CDR2 is YFSETQ. The CDR3 DNA sequence: TGCGCCAGCAGCTTACAGGGGGGAGGGAACACTGAAGCTTTCTTT. Protein product: CASSLQGGGNTEAFF.

This chain connects TRBV4-3 to TRBJ1-1; 7 bases are shared with TRBD1. The CDR3 contains 14 residues. Looked up from germline, CDR1 is LGHNA and CDR2 is YSLEER. V was pared by 4 bases and J by 8 bases, with 10 bases of the junction left unmatched. Here the CDR3 reads CASSREGWDSEAFF. CDR3 sequence (DNA): TGCGCCAGCAGCCGAGAAGGGTGGGACAGCGAAGCTTTCTTT.

The chain is built from TRBV28 and TRBJ1-5; 8 nucleotides agree with TRBD1. This CDR3 spans 16 amino acids. With 4 bases clipped from V and 0 bases from J, the junction kept 5 bases outside the gene matches. The germline gives CDR1 MDHEN, CDR2 SYDVKM. The CDR3 loop reads CASSSRTGLSNQPQHF. CDR3 coding DNA: TGTGCCAGCAGTTCACGGACAGGGCTTAGCAATCAGCCCCAGCATTTT.

The rearrangement uses TRBV28 and TRBJ1-4; D is unclear. This CDR3 region has 17 residues. Trimming took off 3 bases at V and 6 bases at J, with 20 bases between the two ends. The germline gives CDR1 MDHEN, CDR2 SYDVKM. The chain's CDR3 is CASSFGSWAGSHEKLFF. The DNA for the CDR3 is TGTGCCAGCAGTTTTGGTAGTTGGGCGGGCTCCCATGAAAAACTGTTTTTT.

The CDR3, as DNA: TGTGCCAGTAGTATAATCCGGGACTTGAGTACTGGAAACACCATATATTTT. Translated, it gives CASSIIRDLSTGNTIYF. The V and J genes are TRBV19 and TRBJ1-3; tentatively, D is TRBD1 (5 bases). The CDR3 is 17 residues long. V shed 2 bases and J shed 2 bases, with 16 bases lying between them. From germline, CDR1 is LNHDA and CDR2 SQIVND (reference sequence).

V is TRBV28 and J is TRBJ2-2; D is undetermined. Germline V gene sequence: CDR1 MDHEN, CDR2 SYDVKM. CDR3 length: 15 residues. V lost 2 bases, J lost 4 bases, and 11 bases lay in between. This chain's CDR3 is CASSLTLGGTGELFF. CDR3 coding DNA: TGTGCCAGCAGTTTAACCCTAGGCGGCACCGGGGAGCTGTTTTTT.

This clone was detected ten times or more. The chain links TRBV2 to TRBJ1-5; D gene ambiguous. V was trimmed by 4 bases and J by 4 bases, leaving 14 bases between them. This CDR3 is built from 15 residues. Looked up from germline, CDR1 is SNHLY and CDR2 is FYNNEI. The CDR3 loop is CASSVRGQRNQPQHF. The CDR3 coding sequence is TGTGCCAGCAGTGTTCGAGGGCAGAGGAATCAGCCCCAGCATTTT. Full variable domain (remainder filled in from reference TRBV2 and TRBJ1-5): EPEVTQTPSHQVTQMGQEVILRCVPISNHLYFYWYRQILGQKVEFLVSFYNNEISEKSEIFDDQFSVERPDGSNFTLKIRSTKLEDSAMYFCASSVRGQRNQPQHFGDGTRLSIL.

The chain couples TRBV28 to TRBJ2-3; weak D call: TRBD2 (6 bases). V was pared by 5 bases and J by 10 bases, with 10 bases between. The CDR3 sequence is 11 residues long. Looked up from germline, CDR1 is MDHEN and CDR2 is SYDVKM. The CDR3 protein is CASSRRDSQYF. For the CDR3, the DNA is TGTGCCAGCAGTCGACGGGACTCGCAGTATTTT.

The rearrangement joins TRBV15 to TRBJ1-2; D is perhaps TRBD1 (6 bases). The CDR3 runs 13 residues. The germline gives CDR1 LNHNV, CDR2 YYDKDF (reference sequence). Trimming took 1 base from V and 13 from J, leaving 16 bases between them. This chain's CDR3 is CATSRATGPISTF. The CDR3 DNA sequence: TGTGCCACCAGCAGAGCGACAGGCCCTATATCCACCTTC.

This sequence joins TRBV7-8 and TRBJ2-7, with D possibly TRBD1 on 5 matching bases. The CDR3 loop spans 15 amino acids. V lost 0 bases to trimming and J lost 0 bases, with 9 bases between them. From germline, CDR1 is SGHVS and CDR2 FQNEAQ. In DNA, the CDR3 is TGTGCCAGCAGCTTAGCCCAGGGCCGCTCCTACGAGCAGTACTTC. Amino acids: CASSLAQGRSYEQYF.

The rearrangement joins TRBV18 to TRBJ2-3; D might be TRBD2 (5 bases). Trimming pared 3 bases from V and 3 bases from J, leaving 7 bases between. Germline values: CDR1 KGHSH, CDR2 LQKENI. CDR3 length: 13 amino acids. Written as DNA, the CDR3 is TGTGCCAGCTCACCTGGGAGTACAGATACGCAGTATTTT. This translates into CASSPGSTDTQYF.

As for this clone: One junction end disagrees with the germline gene, perhaps due to a read error. In nucleotides, the CDR3 is TGTGCCAGCTCACCTGATTCGGGACCCCGGGGGGACTTC. It translates to CASSPDSGPRGDF. J is TRBJ2-7 and V is TRBV18; 7 bases fit TRBD2. The germline gives CDR1 KGHSH, CDR2 LQKENI. The CDR3 is 13 residues long.

This chain joins TRBV19 and TRBJ2-1, with 9 bases identical to TRBD1. CDR1 and CDR2 from the germline V gene are LNHDA and SQIVND (reference sequence). This CDR3 is built from 13 residues. V was pared by 3 bases and J by 16 bases, with 10 bases of the junction left unmatched. The CDR3: CASSIGLGQGIFF. The CDR3, as DNA: TGTGCCAGTAGTATTGGTTTAGGACAGGGGATCTTCTTC.

The rearrangement joins TRBV7-3 to TRBJ2-1, with 9 bases identical to TRBD2. This CDR3 contains 16 residues. J gave up 8 bases and V 2 bases, and 10 bases lay outside the gene matches. The germline CDR1 and CDR2 sequences are SGHTA and FQGTGA. CDR3 DNA: TGTGCCAGCAGCTTACTCCGGCGGGAGGGGCTGCATGAGCAGTTCTTC. Its translation: CASSLLRREGLHEQFF.

This clone was seen more than once but under ten times. The rearrangement links TRBV14 to TRBJ2-1, with a weak D call TRBD2 (6 bases). V lost 4 bases to trimming and J lost 4 bases, with 14 bases between them. The CDR3 sequence is 15 residues long. From germline, CDR1 is SGHDN and CDR2 FVKESK. The CDR3 region is CASSPLEEGYNEQFF. Written as DNA, the CDR3 is TGTGCCAGCAGCCCCCTGGAGGAGGGGTACAATGAGCAGTTCTTC.

The chain links TRBV29-1 to TRBJ2-5, with 9 bases lining up with TRBD1. V lost 7 bases, J lost 2 bases, and 8 bases stayed unmatched. There are 14 residues in the CDR3. In germline, CDR1 is SQVTM, CDR2 ANQGSEA. CDR3 residues: CSATGQGNQETQYF. For the CDR3, the DNA is TGCAGCGCTACGGGACAGGGAAATCAAGAGACCCAGTACTTC.

V usage is TRBV6-6 and J usage is TRBJ2-7; D is uncertain. Germline V gene lookup returns CDR1 MNHNY and CDR2 SVGAGI (reference sequence). The length of the CDR3 is 12 residues. V gave up 5 bases and J gave up 0 bases, with 5 bases separating them. CDR3 DNA: TGTGCCAGCAGTACTAACTCCTACGAGCAGTACTTC. Translating it yields CASSTNSYEQYF.

DNA for the CDR3: TGCGCCAGCAGCCAAGAACCAGGAGGGAACTATGGCTACACCTTC. It specifies CASSQEPGGNYGYTF. The rearrangement joins TRBV4-3 to TRBJ1-2, with unresolved D. CDR3 size: 15 residues. V gave up 0 bases and J gave up 2 bases, with 10 bases separating them. Germline V gene data show CDR1 as LGHNA and CDR2 as YSLEER.

The chain joins TRBV29-1 to TRBJ2-1; TRBD2 matches at 8 bases. Losses at the gene ends were 4 bases for V and 6 bases for J; bases not matched to a gene: 8. The CDR3 has 14 residues. From germline, CDR1 is SQVTM and CDR2 ANQGSEA. CDR3 sequence (DNA): TGCAGCGTTGTAGTAGCGGGAACAGTCAATGAGCAGTTCTTC. The encoded protein is CSVVVAGTVNEQFF.

The CDR3 DNA is TGTGCCAGCAGCCAAGGGGCAGACCCTAAATCCTTGACTTTC. It is translated as CASSQGADPKSLTF. V usage is TRBV4-2 and J usage is TRBJ2-6, with D unresolved. The CDR3 has 14 amino acids. From germline, CDR1 is LGHNA and CDR2 YNFKEQ. Trimming stripped 1 base from V and 17 bases from J, with 18 bases between.

This chain joins TRBV7-2 and TRBJ1-5; D remains ambiguous. Germline lookup yields CDR1 SGHTA and CDR2 FQGNSA. The V and J ends lost 6 bases and 9 bases respectively, with 12 bases between them. The CDR3 loop spans 12 amino acids. The CDR3 sequence: CASSLNWLPQHF. CDR3 DNA sequence: TGTGCCAGCAGTCTTAACTGGTTGCCCCAGCATTTT.

This clone has only a few counts. V usage is TRBV6-6 and J usage is TRBJ2-5; the D gene is possibly TRBD2 (5 bases). Germline V gene lookup returns CDR1 MNHNY and CDR2 SVGAGI (reference sequence). This CDR3 has 13 residues. Trimming cost V 6 bases and J 1 base, with 9 bases left between them. CDR3 DNA sequence: TGTGCCAGCAGCCGCCGGGGCCAAGAGACCCAGTACTTC. Protein: CASSRRGQETQYF.

Only a few counts were recorded for this clone. J is TRBJ1-1 and V is TRBV9; tentatively, D is TRBD1 (5 bases). Per the germline V gene, CDR1 is SGDLS and CDR2 is YYNGEE. This CDR3 has 16 residues. The ends were cut back, 5 bases at V and 1 base at J, with 18 bases in the middle. The CDR3 loop reads CASSTGSSPGNTEAFF. The CDR3 bases are TGTGCCAGCAGTACAGGCTCCTCACCGGGGAACACTGAAGCTTTCTTT. Based on the CDR3 plus reference TRBV9 and TRBJ1-1, the full variable domain is DSGVTQTPKHLITATGQRVTLRCSPRSGDLSVYWYQQSLDQGLQFLIQYYNGEERAKGNILERFSAQQFPDLHSELNLSSLELGDSALYFCASSTGSSPGNTEAFFGQGTRLTVV.